These 30 T cell receptor beta chains came from one sample sequenced in a study of T cells in Graves' hyperthyroidism and ophthalmopathy. RNA transcripts yielded amplified TCR beta CDR3 regions. First-round RT-PCR with HTBI primers amplified the TCR CDR3 region. TCRdb re-analysed the multiplex PCR reads in MiXCR, keeping a single row per CDR3 protein. The table includes about 380,000 distinct CDR3 sequences, approximately 13% detected once. Sequencing was done on a sample of blood. Receptors originate from a man in his thirties or forties with Graves' hyperthyroidism that later progressed to Graves' ophthalmopathy.

This chain uses TRBV20-1 with TRBJ1-5, with D perhaps TRBD1 (6 bases). Deletions cut 4 bases from V and 0 bases from J, with 13 bases between. Looked up from germline, CDR1 is DFQATT and CDR2 is SNEGSKA (reference sequence). CDR3 length: 15 residues. The CDR3 region is CSAKDQGYSNQPQHF. CDR3 in DNA: TGCAGTGCTAAAGACCAGGGGTATAGCAATCAGCCCCAGCATTTT.

This clonotype was seen repeatedly, ten times or more. The chain carries TRBV25-1 and TRBJ1-2; D not certain. The CDR3 covers 13 residues. The germline V gene encodes CDR1 MGHDK and CDR2 SYGVNS. V lost 0 bases to trimming and J lost 7 bases, with 9 bases between them. CDR3 nucleotides: TGTGCCAGCAGTGAATATATAAACAGTGGCTACACCTTC. This codes for CASSEYINSGYTF.

This clonotype occurred a few times. The chain uses TRBV7-7 and TRBJ2-5; 11 bases line up with TRBD1. The CDR3 consists of 14 residues. V was pared by 0 bases and J by 13 bases, with 7 bases of the junction left unmatched. Germline V gene lookup returns CDR1 SSHAT and CDR2 FNYEAQ (reference sequence). The CDR3 protein is CASSLALDRGRLYF. The CDR3 DNA follows: TGTGCCAGCAGCTTAGCGTTGGACAGGGGGCGCCTGTACTTC. Full variable domain (missing parts from reference TRBV7-7 and TRBJ2-5): GAGVSQSPRYKVTKRGQDVTLRCDPISSHATLYWYQQALGQGPEFLTYFNYEAQPDKSGLPSDRFSAERPEGSISTLTIQRTEQRDSAMYRCASSLALDRGRLYFGPGTRLLVL.

The rearrangement joins TRBV10-1 to TRBJ2-7; 13 bases agree with TRBD2. The V gene end was trimmed by 3 bases and the J gene end by 3 bases; junction bases not matched to a gene: 8. CDR3 size: 17 residues. Germline V lookup: CDR1 WNHNN, CDR2 SYGVQD (reference sequence). CDR3 sequence: CASSDQGRLAGGYEQYF. In nucleotides, the CDR3 is TGCGCCAGCAGTGACCAGGGGAGACTAGCGGGGGGCTACGAGCAGTACTTC.

V and J are TRBV7-2 and TRBJ2-2; D possibly corresponds to TRBD1 (6 bases). The CDR3 has 15 residues. Germline CDR1 reads SGHTA; CDR2 reads FQGNSA. Between the trimmed V and J ends, which lost 2 bases and 6 bases, there was a span of 13 bases. The CDR3 loop reads CASSLYRVAAGELFF. The CDR3 DNA follows: TGTGCCAGCAGCTTATACAGGGTTGCCGCCGGGGAGCTGTTTTTT.

The table lists this clonotype with many counts. The chain links TRBV27 to TRBJ2-7, with D tentatively TRBD2 (6 bases). Trimming pared 1 base from V and 6 bases from J, leaving 13 bases between. The CDR3 runs 14 residues. Germline V gene sequence: CDR1 MNHEY, CDR2 SMNVEV (reference sequence). DNA for the CDR3: TGTGCCAGCAGTTTATTCGGGGGTGCTGGCGAGCAGTACTTC. Translation: CASSLFGGAGEQYF.

A remark on this clonotype: This may arise from a read error, as a much more abundant clone is one base away. The rearrangement links TRBV7-8 to TRBJ2-7; D is possibly TRBD2 (5 bases). This CDR3 comprises 16 residues. Looked up from germline, CDR1 is SGHVS and CDR2 is FQNEAQ. V gave up 5 bases and J gave up 1 base, with 18 bases separating them. The CDR3 region has the DNA TGTGCCAGCAGCCAAAAGCGGAGGTTATTTTCCTACGAGCAGTACTTC. It specifies CASSQKRRLFSYEQYF.

There are a few counts of this clonotype. The chain has TRBV7-3 and TRBJ2-5; TRBD2 is a possible D gene (6 bases). Trimming took off 2 bases at V and 2 bases at J, with 12 bases between the two ends. CDR1 SGHTA and CDR2 FQGTGA come from the germline V gene. The CDR3 consists of 15 residues. The CDR3 here is CASSLVAGYQETQYF. In DNA form, the CDR3 reads TGTGCCAGCAGCTTAGTTGCGGGATATCAAGAGACCCAGTACTTC.

The chain combines TRBV5-6 with TRBJ2-2; D may be TRBD1 (7 bases). Germline V gene sequence: CDR1 SGHDT, CDR2 YYEEEE. This CDR3 is built from 16 residues. V was pared by 2 bases and J by 3 bases, with 14 bases between. The CDR3 spells CASSLGGGVDTGELFF. CDR3 DNA sequence: TGTGCCAGCAGCTTAGGAGGGGGCGTCGACACCGGGGAGCTGTTTTTT.

The V gene is TRBV6-5, the J gene TRBJ2-1, with a possible D match to TRBD2 (6 bases). Germline-derived CDR1 and CDR2 are MNHEY and SVGAGI. This CDR3 region has 14 residues. V dropped 6 bases and J dropped 11 bases, with 20 bases sitting between them. The CDR3 spells CASSHSRGRDKQFF. The CDR3 DNA is TGTGCCAGCAGCCACTCACGGGGGAGAGATAAGCAGTTCTTC.

This clonotype appeared once. This may stem from a read error, because a much larger clone lies one nucleotide away. J is TRBJ2-7 and V is TRBV29-1, with 9 bases lining up with TRBD1. Per the germline V gene, CDR1 is SQVTM and CDR2 is ANQGSEA. J lost 3 bases, V lost 1 base, and 1 base had no gene match. The CDR3 spans 13 residues. The CDR3 here is CSVEVTGGYEQYF. The CDR3 nucleotides are TGCAGCGTTGAAGTGACAGGGGGCTACGAGCAGTACTTC.

The CDR3 coding sequence is TGTGCCAGCAAAGGACAAGGAGCTAATCAAGAGACCCAGTACTTC. Amino acid sequence: CASKGQGANQETQYF. The V gene is TRBV6-1, the J gene TRBJ2-5; D perhaps matches TRBD1 (5 bases). This CDR3 contains 15 residues. CDR1 is MNHNS, CDR2 SASEGT, per germline. The V end lost 7 bases, the J end lost 2 bases, and 17 bases lay between the germline ends.

The sample holds a few counts of this clonotype. This chain links TRBV28 with TRBJ1-5, with D maybe TRBD1 (5 bases). From germline, CDR1 is MDHEN and CDR2 SYDVKM. Trimming took 10 bases from V and 4 from J, leaving 14 bases between them. The CDR3 sequence is 13 residues long. Here the CDR3 reads CATDTGTNQPQHF. The CDR3 bases are TGTGCCACCGACACAGGTACAAATCAGCCCCAGCATTTT.

This clonotype was found many times. J is TRBJ2-3 and V is TRBV12-3 or TRBV12-4, with 10 nucleotides matching TRBD2. The CDR3 spans 15 residues. V lost 6 bases and J lost 1; bases outside the gene matches: 4. This chain's CDR3 is CASRIGTSGTDTQYF. The DNA for the CDR3 is TGTGCCAGCAGGATTGGGACTAGCGGCACAGATACGCAGTATTTT.

This clonotype turned up a few times. The CDR3 DNA reads TGTGCCAGCAGTGGAAGACAGGGAAGTGGCTACACCTTC. Translating gives CASSGRQGSGYTF. The chain links TRBV6-1 to TRBJ1-2; 7 nucleotides agree with TRBD1. This CDR3 contains 13 residues. The V and J ends lost 4 bases and 7 bases, in that order; junction bases with no gene match: 6. From germline, CDR1 is MNHNS and CDR2 SASEGT.

In DNA, the CDR3 is TGTGCCAGCAGTTCATACAGGGGGCGTGATTATGGCTACACCTTC. Encoded protein: CASSSYRGRDYGYTF. The V and J genes are TRBV6-2 or TRBV6-3 and TRBJ1-2; 9 positions match TRBD1. CDR1 and CDR2 from the germline V gene are MNHEY and SVGEGT. This CDR3 is 15 amino acids long. Trimming took 4 bases from V and 5 from J; bases not matched to a gene: 8.

This rearrangement joins TRBV7-9 to TRBJ2-5; 11 nucleotides match TRBD2. CDR1 SEHNR and CDR2 FQNEAQ come from the germline V gene (reference sequence). CDR3 size: 17 residues. The V and J ends lost 1 base and 5 bases, in that order; junction bases with no gene match: 9. This CDR3 is CASSLDVAGGAKETQYF. The CDR3 DNA sequence: TGTGCCAGCAGCTTAGACGTAGCGGGGGGGGCCAAGGAGACCCAGTACTTC.

This clonotype was detected a few times. The gene calls are TRBV7-9 and TRBJ1-5; no definite D call. Germline V lookup: CDR1 SEHNR, CDR2 FQNEAQ (reference sequence). V was pared by 0 bases and J by 7 bases, with 7 bases between. The CDR3 is 13 amino acids. CDR3 in DNA: TGTGCCAGCAGCTTAGCGAAGGAGCAGCCCCAGCATTTT. It yields the protein CASSLAKEQPQHF.

The V call is TRBV24-1, the J call TRBJ2-1; 16 bases are shared with TRBD2. This CDR3 comprises 17 residues. CDR1 is KGHDR and CDR2 is SFDVKD in the germline V gene. V lost 5 bases, J lost 8 bases, and 8 bases stayed unmatched. The CDR3 here is CATSGPGLAGGRDEQFF. In nucleotides, the CDR3 is TGTGCCACCAGTGGCCCGGGACTAGCGGGGGGGCGCGATGAGCAGTTCTTC.

This clonotype was seen ten or more times. The chain couples TRBV27 to TRBJ1-2; D is perhaps TRBD1 (5 bases). Deletions cut 6 bases from V and 5 bases from J, with 13 bases between. The germline CDR1 and CDR2 sequences are MNHEY and SMNVEV (reference sequence). The CDR3 totals 13 residues. The CDR3: CASSRTSTYGYTF. CDR3 bases: TGTGCCAGCAGCCGGACATCTACTTATGGCTACACCTTC.

CDR3 region: CASATGGDEQYF. The CDR3 DNA reads TGTGCCAGCGCGACCGGTGGCGACGAGCAGTACTTC. The chain links TRBV7-9 to TRBJ2-7; no reliable D call. CDR3 size: 12 residues. Trimming pared 8 bases from V and 5 bases from J, leaving 13 bases between. In germline, CDR1 is SEHNR, CDR2 FQNEAQ (reference sequence).

A note on this clonotype: The junction differs from germline at one of its ends, possibly a read error. The chain employs TRBV14 and TRBJ1-2; 7 nucleotides match TRBD1. The germline CDR1 and CDR2 sequences are SGHDN and FVKESK. The CDR3 has 15 amino acids. The CDR3 here is CASSPLGQENYGFTF. In DNA form, the CDR3 reads TGTGCCAGCAGCCCACTTGGACAGGAAAACTATGGCTTCACCTTC.

The table lists this clonotype with many counts. The chain is built from TRBV2 and TRBJ1-1, with TRBD1 matching over 7 bases. Germline V gene data show CDR1 as SNHLY and CDR2 as FYNNEI. J was trimmed by 1 base and V by 3 bases; bases with no gene match: 8. The CDR3 has 16 amino acids. CDR3 protein: CASSEFLQGENTEAFF. The CDR3 coding sequence is TGTGCCAGCAGTGAGTTCCTGCAGGGGGAGAACACTGAAGCTTTCTTT.

There are many counts of this clonotype. This chain links TRBV28 with TRBJ1-5; perhaps TRBD1 as D (6 bases). V gave up 6 bases and J gave up 4 bases, with 19 bases separating them. The CDR3 has 16 residues. From germline, CDR1 is MDHEN and CDR2 SYDVKM. The CDR3 is CASSGSSGTLNQPQHF. CDR3 in DNA: TGTGCCAGCAGCGGTTCCTCCGGGACACTGAATCAGCCCCAGCATTTT.

This clonotype was counted many times. The V gene is TRBV12-3 or TRBV12-4, the J gene TRBJ1-2, with TRBD1 identical over 8 bases. After removal of 1 base from V and 2 bases from J, the junction contained 3 bases not matched to a gene. The CDR3 is 15 residues long. This chain's CDR3 is CASSLGTGRNYGYTF. CDR3 DNA sequence: TGTGCCAGCAGTTTAGGGACAGGGCGGAACTATGGCTACACCTTC.

V is TRBV20-1 and J is TRBJ1-6, with D uncertain. In germline, CDR1 is DFQATT, CDR2 SNEGSKA (reference sequence). This CDR3 comprises 14 residues. The V and J ends lost 3 bases and 9 bases respectively, with 15 bases between them. The CDR3 nucleotides read TGCAGTGCTAGTTTCGTTAGGGCCGGTTCACCCCTCCACTTT. Its translation: CSASFVRAGSPLHF.

The chain recombines TRBV24-1 with TRBJ2-1, with 9 bases that match TRBD2. This CDR3 spans 15 amino acids. CDR1 KGHDR and CDR2 SFDVKD come from the germline V gene. Germline trimming cut 5 bases from V and 5 bases from J; bases unmatched to any gene: 6. CDR3 DNA sequence: TGTGCCACCAGTGGGCGGGGGGGCGTGGACAATGAGCAGTTCTTC. Its protein product is CATSGRGGVDNEQFF.

In the case of this clonotype: A much larger clone is a single base away; this may be a read error. The chain has TRBV5-1 and TRBJ1-6; D gene uncertain. Germline-derived CDR1 and CDR2 are SGHRS and YFSETQ. The CDR3 spans 14 residues. The V end was cut by 3 bases, the J end by 8 bases, with 12 bases between. The CDR3 region is CASSSGGPDSPLHF. CDR3 coding DNA: TGCGCCAGCAGCTCTGGCGGGCCTGATTCACCCCTCCACTTT.

This clonotype was detected ten times or more. This chain links TRBV30 with TRBJ2-1; a possible D gene is TRBD2 (6 bases). Germline CDR1 and CDR2: GTSNPN and SVGIG (reference sequence). CDR3 length: 12 residues. V was pared by 7 bases and J by 5 bases, with 12 bases between. The CDR3 DNA follows: TGTGCCTCCTGGGCGGGGCACAATGAGCAGTTCTTC. Residues: CASWAGHNEQFF.

The V and J genes are TRBV9 and TRBJ2-5; 11 nucleotides agree with TRBD2. The CDR3 loop spans 16 amino acids. The V gene's germline CDR1 is SGDLS and CDR2 YYNGEE. J lost 2 bases, V lost 1 base, and 4 bases had no gene match. For the CDR3, the DNA is TGTGCCAGCAGCGTATATCTAGCGGGGGGACAAGAGACCCAGTACTTC. Residues: CASSVYLAGGQETQYF.